This T cell receptor beta chain was captured in a study of cytomegalovirus exposure and HLA in healthy donors (TCRdb year 2017). Background on the whole study: The 666 repertoires of the first cohort and the roughly 120 validation repertoires were produced on the same platform, according to a later analysis. To predict cytomegalovirus infection status, the study brought together high-throughput TCR immunosequencing, statistical association of individual TCRs with disease status, and machine learning. Along with the roughly 610-subject first cohort, a separate validation cohort of about 110 different subjects was used. The study aimed to test whether signatures of past pathogen exposure could be identified by cataloging public T cell receptors. Summary of the overall study and its limitations: The validation cohort had no HLA typing available for a later analysis, so co-occurrence within that cohort was assessed over all 120 or so repertoires. A few of the identified cytomegalovirus-associated TCR beta chains were confirmed in vitro to be specific for cytomegalovirus antigens. While some public TCRs were present in many individuals, most TCR sequences turned up only very rarely across donors. According to the authors, the approach could potentially be generalized to other disease states and immunological phenotypes. A later analysis found that TCRs clustered in the first cohort also tended to co-occur in the 110 or so validation repertoires, with 90% to 95% of cluster scores above 0. Cytomegalovirus status was reported to be diagnosed by the classifier with high specificity and sensitivity in both the original and validation cohorts. The study listed 164 TCR beta chains as associated with cytomegalovirus.

Libraries were built with the immunoSEQ multiplex PCR assay. The study's processing was this. A statistical classification framework was built for diagnosing cytomegalovirus status from the catalog of TCR beta chain sequences. This is the immuneACCESS table as TCRdb keeps it, with only in-frame sequences that have V and J called. A part of the clones is gone; compared with another copy, unresolved V genes explain less than half, and the rest is unexplained. V and J calls and clone size come straight from that table; D and trimming were deduced from the DNA. This sample comprises roughly 350,000 clones, about nine tenths of them detected only once. About 0.8% of the sample is taken by the ten largest. V ends up 2 bases short and J 11 bases short, with an unmatched junction base count of 9. Based on the germline V gene, the CDR1 and CDR2 sequences are MGHDK and SYGVNS. From cysteine to phenylalanine, the CDR3 is 14 amino acids long. Only the CDR3 region is kept as DNA, spanning 42 bases read in frame from base 1.

The donors were included in the validation cohort of 120 subjects, a group kept apart from the approximately 690-subject first cohort. At least ten counts were recorded for this clone. What this receptor recognizes is not known. No per-base quality is available; no much larger clone lies one base away. This sequence was found in a woman under 30 in good health and CMV-seronegative. The chain is encoded by TRBV25-1 joined to TRBJ1-5; 7 junctional bases match TRBD1. The sample was PBMCs. The nucleotides read TGTGCCAGCAGTGAAGGGGACAGCGGAGAGTCCCAGCATTTT. Translated, this is CASSEGDSGESQHF.